This TCR beta chain was identified in a study of graft-versus-host responses after intestinal transplantation. Study-level background: Grafts were multivisceral, liver-intestinal, or isolated intestinal.

Some clones are missing from TCRdb's copy, which holds only in-frame ones; the method was immunoSEQ multiplex PCR. The sample lists some 120,000 clones; around nine tenths were seen once. For this clone: The antigen is unknown.

The germline V gene has CDR1 SEHNR and CDR2 FQNEAQ (reference sequence). The CDR3 covers 16 residues. With V trimmed by 3 bases and J by 6 bases, 11 bases remained unmatched. This chain uses TRBV7-9 with TRBJ2-1; TRBD2 aligns across 7 bases. This sample comprised unstimulated CD4+ T cells sorted from spleen or lymph node cells, obtained before intestinal transplant. This receptor was obtained from a human donor who received an intestinal transplant. The CDR3 DNA sequence: TGTGCCAGCAGCTTCCGAACTGGACTAGTGTTCAATGAGCAGTTCTTC. Its translation is CASSFRTGLVFNEQFF.